The 25 T cell receptor beta chains listed next were all sequenced from one sample in a study of OX40 agonist ivuxolimab in advanced cancers. Some clones are missing from TCRdb's copy, which holds only in-frame ones; the method was immunoSEQ multiplex PCR. This table holds some 100,000 clones, around 90% found once. The specimen was CD4+ or CD8+ T cells sorted from blood, collected in a trial of the OX40 agonist ivuxolimab. The receptors shown here come from an adult with an advanced solid tumor such as melanoma, head and neck, liver or kidney cancer.

The gene calls are TRBV28 and TRBJ2-1, with D hard to call. Germline V CDR1 and CDR2: MDHEN, SYDVKM. The V and J ends lost 7 bases and 0 bases respectively, with 10 bases between them. This CDR3 spans 14 amino acids. The CDR3: CASKGSFSYNEQFF. CDR3 DNA sequence: TGTGCCAGCAAGGGCAGTTTCTCCTACAATGAGCAGTTCTTC.

This chain connects TRBV28 to TRBJ1-5; D gene unclear. The V gene lost 6 bases and the J gene lost 1 base, with 7 bases spanning the gap. This CDR3 is 13 amino acids long. Germline V gene lookup returns CDR1 MDHEN and CDR2 SYDVKM. Written as DNA, the CDR3 is TGTGCCAGCAGCTTACCCAGCAATCAGCCCCAGCATTTT. This sequence encodes CASSLPSNQPQHF.

In its sample, this clone was seen once. The chain combines TRBV9 with TRBJ2-7, with 7 bases matching TRBD1. The CDR3 is 14 amino acids. Germline trimming cut 5 bases from V and 3 bases from J; bases unmatched to any gene: 8. Germline V gene sequence: CDR1 SGDLS, CDR2 YYNGEE. The CDR3 protein is CASSRLGTDYEQYF. The DNA for the CDR3 is TGTGCCAGCAGTCGCCTCGGGACAGACTACGAGCAGTACTTC.

V is TRBV6-1 and J is TRBJ2-7; the match to TRBD1 covers 9 bases. The length of the CDR3 is 14 residues. V lost 5 bases and J lost 2; bases outside the gene matches: 4. Germline CDR1 is MNHNS and CDR2 is SASEGT. DNA for the CDR3: TGTGCCAGCAGTAATCGGGACAGGGCCTACGAGCAGTACTTC. It codes for CASSNRDRAYEQYF.

The chain is built from TRBV5-1 and TRBJ2-3; 13 bases are a match to TRBD2. From germline, CDR1 is SGHRS and CDR2 YFSETQ. This CDR3 has 17 residues. The V and J ends lost 4 bases and 0 bases, in that order; junction bases with no gene match: 5. CDR3 DNA: TGCGCCAGCAGCACAAGGACTAGCGGGGGTAGCACAGATACGCAGTATTTT. As protein: CASSTRTSGGSTDTQYF. Full variable domain (rest looked up from reference TRBV5-1 and TRBJ2-3): KAGVTQTPRYLIKTRGQQVTLSCSPISGHRSVSWYQQTPGQGLQFLFEYFSETQRNKGNFPGRFSGRQFSNSRSEMNVSTLELGDSALYLCASSTRTSGGSTDTQYFGPGTRLTVL.

The sample holds one count of this clone. Other DNA sequences in this sample translate to the same CDR3. CDR3 coding DNA: TGTGCCAGCCGTAAAGGACAGGGGTATGGCTACACCTTC. It specifies CASRKGQGYGYTF. The J gene is TRBJ1-2, the V gene TRBV28; TRBD1 aligns across 9 bases. V shed 8 bases and J 5 bases; nucleotides not matched to a gene: 6. This CDR3 contains 13 residues. Germline V gene data show CDR1 as MDHEN and CDR2 as SYDVKM.

The V gene is TRBV2, the J gene TRBJ2-7; D uncertain. CDR1 and CDR2 from the germline V gene are SNHLY and FYNNEI. V lost 4 bases, J lost 3 bases, and 7 bases lay in between. The CDR3 extends over 12 amino acids. The CDR3 sequence: CASSATNYEQYF. Written as DNA, the CDR3 is TGTGCCAGCAGTGCCACAAACTACGAGCAGTACTTC. The full variable domain, with the rest looked up from reference TRBV2 and TRBJ2-7, is EPEVTQTPSHQVTQMGQEVILRCVPISNHLYFYWYRQILGQKVEFLVSFYNNEISEKSEIFDDQFSVERPDGSNFTLKIRSTKLEDSAMYFCASSATNYEQYFGPGTRLTVT.

The chain uses TRBV6-6 and TRBJ2-2, with D unresolved. From germline, CDR1 is MNHNY and CDR2 SVGAGI (reference sequence). The CDR3 length is 14 residues. Trimming removed 0 bases from V and 5 bases from J, with 7 bases in between. CDR3 in amino acids: CASSYSPGTGELFF. In DNA, the CDR3 is TGTGCCAGCAGTTACTCCCCGGGTACCGGGGAGCTGTTTTTT.

The chain joins TRBV5-4 to TRBJ2-7, with 8 positions matching TRBD1. V shed 2 bases, J shed 6 bases, and the junction held 13 bases outside the gene matches. The CDR3 has 16 residues. Germline V gene sequence: CDR1 SGHNT, CDR2 YYREEE (reference sequence). In DNA, the CDR3 is TGTGCCAGCAGCTTTAACGGACAGGGAAGGGCTACCGAGCAGTACTTC. Residues: CASSFNGQGRATEQYF.

The chain recombines TRBV19 with TRBJ1-6; a possible D gene is TRBD1 (6 bases). Trimming pared 5 bases from V and 7 bases from J, leaving 12 bases between. Germline-derived CDR1 and CDR2 are LNHDA and SQIVND (reference sequence). The CDR3 runs to 14 residues. CDR3 protein: CASSPQGINSPLHF. The CDR3 DNA follows: TGTGCCAGTAGTCCGCAGGGGATAAATTCACCCCTCCACTTT.

This chain joins TRBV18 and TRBJ2-3; D not certain. V lost 4 bases to trimming and J lost 1 base, with 9 bases between them. The CDR3 spans 14 residues. In germline, CDR1 is KGHSH, CDR2 LQKENI. The DNA of the CDR3 is TGTGCCAGCTCACGCGCCCCCGGCACAGATACGCAGTATTTT. It is translated as CASSRAPGTDTQYF.

The V and J genes are TRBV7-2 and TRBJ2-6; no firm D call. Germline CDR1 and CDR2: SGHTA and FQGNSA. V was pared by 1 base and J by 0 bases, with 10 bases between. The CDR3 is made up of 17 amino acids. The CDR3 sequence: CASSLELGSSGANVLTF. CDR3 DNA sequence: TGTGCCAGCAGCTTAGAGTTAGGCAGCTCTGGGGCCAACGTCCTGACTTTC.

The V and J genes are TRBV30 and TRBJ2-5; D uncertain. The germline V gene has CDR1 GTSNPN and CDR2 SVGIG (reference sequence). Trimming pared 2 bases from V and 6 bases from J, leaving 16 bases between. This CDR3 has 14 amino acids. The CDR3 DNA is TGTGCCTGGAGTAAGGCCTCCCGGCCACAGACCCAGTACTTC. It encodes CAWSKASRPQTQYF.

The chain links TRBV28 to TRBJ1-4; D remains unclear. CDR3 length equals 14 residues. The germline V gene encodes CDR1 MDHEN and CDR2 SYDVKM. The germline V and J ends were trimmed by 3 bases and 5 bases, with 10 bases remaining between them. The CDR3 coding sequence is TGTGCCAGCAGTTTGGCAGGCCGGAATGAAAAACTGTTTTTT. This codes for CASSLAGRNEKLFF.

The chain recombines TRBV7-2 with TRBJ2-2; 7 positions agree with TRBD2. Germline V gene data show CDR1 as SGHTA and CDR2 as FQGNSA. J was trimmed by 9 bases and V by 5 bases; bases with no gene match: 3. CDR3 length: 12 residues. The CDR3 DNA is TGTGCCAGCAGCCTCGGGACTAGGGAGCTGTTTTTT. Translating it yields CASSLGTRELFF.

The V call is TRBV5-5, the J call TRBJ1-5; TRBD1 is a possible D gene (5 bases). V gave up 4 bases and J gave up 1 base, with 21 bases separating them. Germline V lookup: CDR1 SGHKS, CDR2 YYEKEE (reference sequence). The CDR3 spans 18 residues. This chain's CDR3 is CASSHGTRSYASNQPQHF. CDR3 nucleotides: TGTGCCAGCAGCCACGGGACTCGGAGTTACGCAAGCAATCAGCCCCAGCATTTT.

The J gene is TRBJ2-5, the V gene TRBV18; no clear D gene. CDR1 is KGHSH and CDR2 is LQKENI in the germline V gene. This CDR3 spans 11 amino acids. Trimming removed 2 bases from V and 5 bases from J, with 3 bases in between. The DNA for the CDR3 is TGTGCCAGCTCACCAGGGGAGACCCAGTACTTC. Protein: CASSPGETQYF.

The rearrangement links TRBV9 to TRBJ1-6; 7 bases are shared with TRBD1. The CDR3 is 16 amino acids. The germline V gene has CDR1 SGDLS and CDR2 YYNGEE. The V and J ends lost 0 bases and 7 bases, in that order; junction bases with no gene match: 7. This chain's CDR3 is CASSVGGTVQNSPLHF. The CDR3 DNA follows: TGTGCCAGCAGCGTAGGCGGGACAGTTCAAAATTCACCCCTCCACTTT.

V and J are TRBV9 and TRBJ2-1; TRBD2 is a possible D gene (6 bases). CDR1 SGDLS and CDR2 YYNGEE come from the germline V gene. V lost 4 bases to trimming and J lost 5 bases, with 16 bases between them. This CDR3 region has 15 residues. CDR3 in amino acids: CASSPITGGHNEQFF. CDR3 nucleotides: TGTGCCAGCAGCCCAATAACCGGGGGTCACAATGAGCAGTTCTTC.

J is TRBJ1-5 and V is TRBV19, with a possible D match to TRBD1 (6 bases). Germline CDR1 and CDR2: LNHDA and SQIVND (reference sequence). The CDR3 sequence is 17 residues long. The V gene lost 3 bases and the J gene lost 6 bases, with 21 bases spanning the gap. The CDR3 reads CASSIVGAGAKGQPQHF. CDR3 DNA: TGTGCCAGTAGTATCGTCGGGGCGGGGGCTAAGGGTCAGCCCCAGCATTTT.

The genes are TRBV10-1 and TRBJ2-7; a weak D match, TRBD1 (6 bases). Germline loops: CDR1 WNHNN, CDR2 SYGVQD (reference sequence). Between the trimmed V and J ends, which lost 2 bases and 8 bases, there was a span of 16 bases. The CDR3 is 14 amino acids. The CDR3 DNA reads as TGCGCCAGCAGTGAGCAGGGGTCCTCCGCCAAGCAGTACTTC. Amino acid sequence: CASSEQGSSAKQYF.

This sequence joins TRBV29-1 and TRBJ2-3; perhaps TRBD1 as D (6 bases). CDR1 and CDR2 from the germline V gene are SQVTM and ANQGSEA. The CDR3 contains 13 residues. V shed 3 bases and J shed 1 base, with 8 bases lying between them. In DNA form, the CDR3 reads TGCAGCGTTGATGGGGGCCGCACAGATACGCAGTATTTT. Protein product: CSVDGGRTDTQYF.

The rearrangement links TRBV10-3 to TRBJ1-1; no reliable D call. Germline V gene data show CDR1 as ENHRY and CDR2 as SYGVKD. V was trimmed by 7 bases and J by 4 bases, leaving 22 bases between them. The CDR3 runs to 16 residues. In nucleotides, the CDR3 is TGTGCCATCACCTCAAACGGACTCCTTTGGGCCACTGAAGCTTTCTTT. Amino acids: CAITSNGLLWATEAFF.

This clone has a single count. V usage is TRBV29-1 and J usage is TRBJ2-3; 7 bases line up with TRBD2. Germline-derived CDR1 and CDR2 are SQVTM and ANQGSEA. After removal of 1 base from V and 1 base from J, the junction contained 5 bases not matched to a gene. There are 15 residues in the CDR3. CDR3 protein: CSVEGVAGGTDTQYF. DNA of the CDR3: TGCAGCGTTGAAGGAGTAGCGGGTGGCACAGATACGCAGTATTTT.

The chain's CDR3 is CASSLDSGGWNEQFF. The CDR3 region has the DNA TGTGCCAGCTCACTCGACAGTGGGGGCTGGAATGAGCAGTTCTTC. The chain recombines TRBV18 with TRBJ2-1; D is possibly TRBD1 (6 bases). This CDR3 has 15 amino acids. V gave up 4 bases and J gave up 7 bases, with 17 bases separating them. The germline V gene has CDR1 KGHSH and CDR2 LQKENI. The whole variable domain, filled in from reference TRBV18 and TRBJ2-1, reads NAGVMQNPRHLVRRRGQEARLRCSPMKGHSHVYWYRQLPEEGLKFMVYLQKENIIDESGMPKERFSAEFPKEGPSILRIQQVVRGDSAAYFCASSLDSGGWNEQFFGPGTRLTVL.